The clone carrying this TCR beta chain was observed at least ten times. Its matching antigen is unknown. What was amplified from RNA transcripts were TCR beta CDR3 regions. During a first-round RT-PCR of the TCR CDR3, the HTBI primer set was used. TCRdb re-called the multiplex PCR reads through MiXCR, storing one row per CDR3 protein. The table shows more than 500,000 distinct CDR3 sequences, with approximately 15% occurring only once. The data are from a study of T cells in Graves' hyperthyroidism and ophthalmopathy. Study-wide points: Ophthalmopathy onset followed model prediction by a median around six months. Appearing also in blood were most of the thyroid clonotypes expanded above 0.001.

The patients, who ranged from 18 to 65 in age, presented with newly diagnosed hyperthyroidism lasting under 2 months. With 6 bases removed from V and 7 bases from J, the gap between germline ends came to 10 bases. The germline CDR1 and CDR2 sequences are MDHEN and SYDVKM. CDR3 size: 12 residues. The V and J genes are TRBV28 and TRBJ2-1; D is possibly TRBD2 (7 bases). Sequencing used blood. This receptor was identified in a woman in her thirties or forties with Graves' hyperthyroidism. CDR3 coding DNA: TGTGCCAGCAGGGGGGGGCGGAATGAGCAGTTCTTC. Its protein is CASRGGRNEQFF.